This T cell receptor beta chain was recovered during a study of T-cell memory formation after mild COVID-19. Background on the study: The study found TCR clusters largely donor specific. Study results and limitations: The study detected some responding clones in pre-infection memory, suggesting cross-reactive memory joined. Shrinking CD4+ clones resided mostly in CM and EM, and CD8+ ones in EMRA.

Constant-segment-primed 5'RACE gave TCR alpha and TCR beta cDNA libraries with sample barcodes and UMIs. TCRdb called the 5' RACE reads again in MiXCR, with one record for every CDR3 protein. The data show 300,000 to 350,000 distinct CDR3 sequences, roughly 15% seen once. CDR3 length: 16 amino acids. Germline V gene sequence: CDR1 SGHVS, CDR2 FQNEAQ. V lost 5 bases, J lost 9 bases, and 14 bases stayed unmatched. As to this clonotype: What it binds is unknown.

This sequence originates from a man younger than 30 who had mild COVID-19 (a few samples of this study predate the infection). Cell type and time point are not known. This chain joins TRBV7-8 and TRBJ2-3; TRBD2 matches at 10 bases. The specimen was PBMCs or a T cell subset sorted from them (not recorded which). The CDR3 DNA reads as TGTGCCAGCAGCCCTGAGCGGGGGGGCCTAATTGACACGCAGTATTTT. Translating gives CASSPERGGLIDTQYF.